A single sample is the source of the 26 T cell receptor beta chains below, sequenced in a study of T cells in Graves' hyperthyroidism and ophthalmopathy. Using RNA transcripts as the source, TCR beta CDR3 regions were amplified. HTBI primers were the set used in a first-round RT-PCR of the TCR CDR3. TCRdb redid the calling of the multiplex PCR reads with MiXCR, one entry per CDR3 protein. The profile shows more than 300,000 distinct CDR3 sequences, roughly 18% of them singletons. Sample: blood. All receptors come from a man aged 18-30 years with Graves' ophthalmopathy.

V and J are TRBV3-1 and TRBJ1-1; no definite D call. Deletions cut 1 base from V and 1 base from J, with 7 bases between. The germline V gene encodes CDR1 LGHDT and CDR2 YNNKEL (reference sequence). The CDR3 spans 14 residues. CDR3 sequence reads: CASSQAPGNTEAFF. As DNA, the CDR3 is TGTGCCAGCAGCCAAGCGCCGGGGAACACTGAAGCTTTCTTT.

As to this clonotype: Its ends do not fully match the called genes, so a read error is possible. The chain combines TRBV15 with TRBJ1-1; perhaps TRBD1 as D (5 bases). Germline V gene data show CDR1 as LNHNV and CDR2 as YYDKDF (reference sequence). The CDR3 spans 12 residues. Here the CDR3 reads CATSSQGTEALF. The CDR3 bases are TGTGCCACCAGCAGCCAGGGCACTGAAGCTCTCTTT.

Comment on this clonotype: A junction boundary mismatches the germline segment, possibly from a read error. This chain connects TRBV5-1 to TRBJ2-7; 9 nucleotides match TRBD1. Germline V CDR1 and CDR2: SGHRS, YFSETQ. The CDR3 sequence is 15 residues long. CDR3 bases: TGTGCCAGCAGCCCAGCACAGGGGGCTTCCTACGAGCAGTACTTC. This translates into CASSPAQGASYEQYF.

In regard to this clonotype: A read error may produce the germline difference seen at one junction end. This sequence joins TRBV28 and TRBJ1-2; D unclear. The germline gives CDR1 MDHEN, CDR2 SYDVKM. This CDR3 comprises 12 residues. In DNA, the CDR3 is TGTGCCGGCAGTTCGGGCAGCTATGGCTACACCTTC. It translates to CAGSSGSYGYTF.

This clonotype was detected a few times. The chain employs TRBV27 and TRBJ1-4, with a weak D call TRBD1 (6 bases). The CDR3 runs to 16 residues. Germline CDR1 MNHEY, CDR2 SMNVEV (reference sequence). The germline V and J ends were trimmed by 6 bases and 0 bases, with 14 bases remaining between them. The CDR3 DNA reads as TGTGCCAGCAGCCCTCGGAGGGGGGCAACTAATGAAAAACTGTTTTTT. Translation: CASSPRRGATNEKLFF. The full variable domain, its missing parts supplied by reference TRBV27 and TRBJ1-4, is EAQVTQNPRYLITVTGKKLTVTCSQNMNHEYMSWYRQDPGLGLRQIYYSMNVEVTDKGDVPEGYKVSRKEKRNFPLILESPSPNQTSLYFCASSPRRGATNEKLFFGSGTQLSVL.

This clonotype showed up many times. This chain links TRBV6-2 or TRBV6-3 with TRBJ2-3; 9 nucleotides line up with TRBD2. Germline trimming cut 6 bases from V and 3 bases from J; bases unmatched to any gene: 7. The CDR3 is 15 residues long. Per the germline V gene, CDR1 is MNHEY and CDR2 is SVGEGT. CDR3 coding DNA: TGTGCCAGCAGACGCGCTAGCGGGGCAACAGATACGCAGTATTTT. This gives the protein CASRRASGATDTQYF.

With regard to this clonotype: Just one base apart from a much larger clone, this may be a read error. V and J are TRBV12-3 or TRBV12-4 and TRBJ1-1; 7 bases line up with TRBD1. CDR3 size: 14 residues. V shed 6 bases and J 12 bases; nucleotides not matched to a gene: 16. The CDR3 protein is CASRPGQANTGTFF. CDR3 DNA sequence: TGTGCCAGCAGACCAGGACAGGCGAACACTGGAACTTTCTTT.

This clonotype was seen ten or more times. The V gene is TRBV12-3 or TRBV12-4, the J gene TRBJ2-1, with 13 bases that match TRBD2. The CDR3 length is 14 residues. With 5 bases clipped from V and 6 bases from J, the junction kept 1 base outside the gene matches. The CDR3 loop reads CASSRLAGGNEQFF. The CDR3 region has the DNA TGTGCCAGCAGTCGACTAGCGGGGGGCAATGAGCAGTTCTTC.

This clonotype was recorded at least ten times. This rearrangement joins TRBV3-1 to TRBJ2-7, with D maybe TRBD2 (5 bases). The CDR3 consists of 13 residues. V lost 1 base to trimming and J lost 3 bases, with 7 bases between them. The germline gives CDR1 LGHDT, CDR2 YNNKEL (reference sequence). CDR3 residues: CASSQGLYYEQYF. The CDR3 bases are TGTGCCAGCAGCCAAGGACTATACTACGAGCAGTACTTC.

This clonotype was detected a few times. The CDR3 DNA follows: TGCAGCCCCAGGGAGGGTGTGGAGCCCCAGCATTTT. Translated: CSPREGVEPQHF. This rearrangement joins TRBV29-1 to TRBJ1-5, with a possible D match to TRBD1 (5 bases). The V gene's germline CDR1 is SQVTM and CDR2 ANQGSEA. Trimming took 8 bases from V and 8 from J, leaving 16 bases between them. The CDR3 runs 12 residues.

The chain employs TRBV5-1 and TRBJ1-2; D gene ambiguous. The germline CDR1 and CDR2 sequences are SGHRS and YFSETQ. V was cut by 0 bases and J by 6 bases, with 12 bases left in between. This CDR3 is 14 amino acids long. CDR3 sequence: CASSLGAGPNGYTF. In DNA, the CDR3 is TGCGCCAGCAGCTTGGGAGCAGGCCCAAATGGCTACACCTTC.

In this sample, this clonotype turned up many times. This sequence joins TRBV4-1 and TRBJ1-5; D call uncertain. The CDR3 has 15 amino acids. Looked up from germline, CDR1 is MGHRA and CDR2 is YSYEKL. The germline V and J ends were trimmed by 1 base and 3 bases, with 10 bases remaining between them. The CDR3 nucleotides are TGCGCCAGCAGCCAAGGGTGGCAGCCCAATCAGCCCCAGCATTTT. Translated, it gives CASSQGWQPNQPQHF.

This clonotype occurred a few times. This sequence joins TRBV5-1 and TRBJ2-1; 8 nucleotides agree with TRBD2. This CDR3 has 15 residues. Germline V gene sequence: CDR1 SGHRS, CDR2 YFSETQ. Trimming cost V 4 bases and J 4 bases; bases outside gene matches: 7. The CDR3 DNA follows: TGCGCCAGCAGCCAAGAGGGGACTAGTTACAATGAGCAGTTCTTC. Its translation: CASSQEGTSYNEQFF.

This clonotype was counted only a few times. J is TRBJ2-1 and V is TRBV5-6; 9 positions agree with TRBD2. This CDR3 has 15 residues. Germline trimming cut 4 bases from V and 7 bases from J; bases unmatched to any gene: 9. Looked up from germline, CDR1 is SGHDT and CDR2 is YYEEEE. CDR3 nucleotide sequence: TGTGCCAGCAGCGACGCCGGGACTAGCCGGAATGAGCAGTTCTTC. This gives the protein CASSDAGTSRNEQFF. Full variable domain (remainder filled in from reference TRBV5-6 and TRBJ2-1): DAGVTQSPTHLIKTRGQQVTLRCSPKSGHDTVSWYQQALGQGPQFIFQYYEEEERQRGNFPDRFSGHQFPNYSSELNVNALLLGDSALYLCASSDAGTSRNEQFFGPGTRLTVL.

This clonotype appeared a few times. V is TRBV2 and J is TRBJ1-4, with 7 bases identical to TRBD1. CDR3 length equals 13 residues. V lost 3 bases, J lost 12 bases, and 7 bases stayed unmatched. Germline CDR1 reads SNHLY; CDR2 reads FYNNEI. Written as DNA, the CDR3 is TGTGCCAGCAGTGACCCCGGGACAGCGGAACTGTTTTTT. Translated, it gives CASSDPGTAELFF.

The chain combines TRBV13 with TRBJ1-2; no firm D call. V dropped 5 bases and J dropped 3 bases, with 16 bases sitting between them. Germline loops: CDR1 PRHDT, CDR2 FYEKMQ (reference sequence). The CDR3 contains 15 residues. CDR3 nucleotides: TGTGCCAGCAGCGGTATGGGAGGGTCCCACTATGGCTACACCTTC. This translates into CASSGMGGSHYGYTF.

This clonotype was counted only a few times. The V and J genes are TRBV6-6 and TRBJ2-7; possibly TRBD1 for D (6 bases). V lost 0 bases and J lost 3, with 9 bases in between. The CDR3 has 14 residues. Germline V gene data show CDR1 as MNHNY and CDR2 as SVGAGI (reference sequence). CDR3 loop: CASSYSQGYYEQYF. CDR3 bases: TGTGCCAGCAGTTACTCCCAGGGGTACTACGAGCAGTACTTC.

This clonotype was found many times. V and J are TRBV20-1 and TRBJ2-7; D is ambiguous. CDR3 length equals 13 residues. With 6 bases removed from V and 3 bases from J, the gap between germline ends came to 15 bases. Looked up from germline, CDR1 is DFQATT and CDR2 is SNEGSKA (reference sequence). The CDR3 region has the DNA TGCAGTGCAACTCCGGACCCCCTCTACGAGCAGTACTTC. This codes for CSATPDPLYEQYF.

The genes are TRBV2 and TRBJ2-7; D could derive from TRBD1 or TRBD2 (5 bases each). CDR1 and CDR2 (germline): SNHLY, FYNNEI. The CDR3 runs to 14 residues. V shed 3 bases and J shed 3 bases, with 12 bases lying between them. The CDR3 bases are TGTGCCAGCAGTGAGGGGCCCGGGATCTACGAGCAGTACTTC. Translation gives CASSEGPGIYEQYF.

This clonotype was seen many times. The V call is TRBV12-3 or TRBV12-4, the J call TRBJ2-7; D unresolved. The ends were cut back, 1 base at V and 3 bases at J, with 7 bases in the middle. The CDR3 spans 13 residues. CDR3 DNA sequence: TGTGCCAGCAGTTTAGAGGGCAACTACGAGCAGTACTTC. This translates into CASSLEGNYEQYF.

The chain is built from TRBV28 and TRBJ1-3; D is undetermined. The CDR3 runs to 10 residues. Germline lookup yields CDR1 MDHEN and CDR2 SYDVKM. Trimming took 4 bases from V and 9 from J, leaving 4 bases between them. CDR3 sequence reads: CASSSGTIYF. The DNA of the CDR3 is TGTGCCAGCAGTTCGGGCACCATATATTTT.

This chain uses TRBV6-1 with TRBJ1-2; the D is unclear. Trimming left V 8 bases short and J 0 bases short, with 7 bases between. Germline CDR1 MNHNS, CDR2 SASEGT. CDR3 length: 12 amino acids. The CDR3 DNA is TGTGCCAGCCGGACCCCTAACTATGGCTACACCTTC. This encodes CASRTPNYGYTF.

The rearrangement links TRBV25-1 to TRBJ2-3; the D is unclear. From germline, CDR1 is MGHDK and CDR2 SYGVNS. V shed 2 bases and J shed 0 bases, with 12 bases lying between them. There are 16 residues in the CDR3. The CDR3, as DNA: TGTGCCAGCAGTGAAGGCCCTTTATCTAGCACAGATACGCAGTATTTT. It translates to CASSEGPLSSTDTQYF.

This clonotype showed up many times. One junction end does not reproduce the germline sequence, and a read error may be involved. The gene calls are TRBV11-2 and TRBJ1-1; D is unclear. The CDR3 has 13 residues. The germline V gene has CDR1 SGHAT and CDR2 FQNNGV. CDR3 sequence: CASNLAPGTEAFF. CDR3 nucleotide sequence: TGTGCCAGCAACTTAGCTCCCGGGACTGAAGCTTTCTTT.

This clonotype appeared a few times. The CDR3, as DNA: TGCGCCAGCAGCCGAAGACAGGGAGTAGGGAATTCACCCCTCCACTTT. Translating gives CASSRRQGVGNSPLHF. The rearrangement joins TRBV5-1 to TRBJ1-6, with 7 bases identical to TRBD1. The CDR3 covers 16 residues. CDR1 and CDR2 from the germline V gene are SGHRS and YFSETQ. J lost 7 bases, V lost 4 bases, and 11 bases had no gene match.

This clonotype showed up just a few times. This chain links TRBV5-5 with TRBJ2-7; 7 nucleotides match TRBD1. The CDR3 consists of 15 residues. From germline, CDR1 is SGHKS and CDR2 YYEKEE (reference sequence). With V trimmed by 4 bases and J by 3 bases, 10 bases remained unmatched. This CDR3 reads CASSPTGQAYYEQYF. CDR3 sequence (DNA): TGTGCCAGCAGCCCAACCGGACAGGCCTACTACGAGCAGTACTTC.